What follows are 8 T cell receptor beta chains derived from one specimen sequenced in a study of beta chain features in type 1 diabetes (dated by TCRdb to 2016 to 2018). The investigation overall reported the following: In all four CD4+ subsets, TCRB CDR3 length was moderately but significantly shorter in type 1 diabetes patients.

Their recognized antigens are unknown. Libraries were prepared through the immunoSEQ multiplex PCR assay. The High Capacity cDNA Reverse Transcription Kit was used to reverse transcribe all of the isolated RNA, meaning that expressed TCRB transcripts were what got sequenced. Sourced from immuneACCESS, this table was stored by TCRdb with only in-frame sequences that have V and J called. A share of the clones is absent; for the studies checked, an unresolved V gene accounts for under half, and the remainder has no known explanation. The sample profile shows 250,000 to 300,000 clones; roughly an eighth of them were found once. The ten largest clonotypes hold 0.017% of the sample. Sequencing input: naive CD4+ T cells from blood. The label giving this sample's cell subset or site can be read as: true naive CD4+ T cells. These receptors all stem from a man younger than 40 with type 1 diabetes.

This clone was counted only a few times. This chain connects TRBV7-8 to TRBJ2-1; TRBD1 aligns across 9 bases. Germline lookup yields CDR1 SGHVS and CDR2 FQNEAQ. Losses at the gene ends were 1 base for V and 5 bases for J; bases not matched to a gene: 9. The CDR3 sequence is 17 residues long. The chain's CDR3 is CASSLVEGQGGHNEQFF. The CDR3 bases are TGTGCCAGCAGCTTAGTTGAGGGACAGGGTGGCCACAATGAGCAGTTCTTC.

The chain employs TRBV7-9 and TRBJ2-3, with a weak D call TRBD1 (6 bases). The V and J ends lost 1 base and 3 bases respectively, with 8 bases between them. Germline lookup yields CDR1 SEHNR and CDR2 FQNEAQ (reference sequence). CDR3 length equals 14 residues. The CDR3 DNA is TGTGCCAGCAGCTTAGTACAGGGTACAGATACGCAGTATTTT. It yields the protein CASSLVQGTDTQYF.

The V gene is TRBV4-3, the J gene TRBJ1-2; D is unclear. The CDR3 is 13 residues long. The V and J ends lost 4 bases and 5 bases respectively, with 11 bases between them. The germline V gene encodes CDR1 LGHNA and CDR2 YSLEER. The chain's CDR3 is CASSRTVEYGYTF. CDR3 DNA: TGCGCCAGCAGCCGCACCGTCGAGTATGGCTACACCTTC.

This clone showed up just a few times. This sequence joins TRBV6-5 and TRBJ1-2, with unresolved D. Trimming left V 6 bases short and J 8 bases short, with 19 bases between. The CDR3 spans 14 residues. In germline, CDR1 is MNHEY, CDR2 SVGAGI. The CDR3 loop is CASRPPGTSAGYTF. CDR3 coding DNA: TGTGCCAGCAGGCCACCGGGAACCTCTGCCGGCTACACCTTC.

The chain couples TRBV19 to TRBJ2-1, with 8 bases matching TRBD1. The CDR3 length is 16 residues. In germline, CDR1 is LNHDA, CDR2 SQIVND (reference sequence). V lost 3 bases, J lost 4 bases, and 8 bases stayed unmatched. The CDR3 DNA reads TGTGCCAGTAGTATTTTTGGGACAGGCCCATACAATGAGCAGTTCTTC. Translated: CASSIFGTGPYNEQFF.

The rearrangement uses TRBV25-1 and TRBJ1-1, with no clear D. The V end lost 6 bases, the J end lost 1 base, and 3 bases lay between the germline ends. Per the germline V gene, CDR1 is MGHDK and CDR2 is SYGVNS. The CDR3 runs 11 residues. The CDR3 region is CASRRNTEAFF. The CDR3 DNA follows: TGTGCCAGCAGGAGGAACACTGAAGCTTTCTTT.

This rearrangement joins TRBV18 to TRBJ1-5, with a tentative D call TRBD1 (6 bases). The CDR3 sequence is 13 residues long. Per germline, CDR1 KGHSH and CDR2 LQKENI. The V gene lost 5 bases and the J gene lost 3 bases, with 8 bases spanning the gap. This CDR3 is CASSNRDNQPQHF. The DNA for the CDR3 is TGTGCCAGCTCAAACAGGGACAATCAGCCCCAGCATTTT.

Written as DNA, the CDR3 is TGTGCCACTTTGGGACTAGCGAGAAACAATGAGCAGTTCTTC. Translated: CATLGLARNNEQFF. The genes are TRBV28 and TRBJ2-1; 10 positions agree with TRBD2. In germline, CDR1 is MDHEN, CDR2 SYDVKM. V lost 10 bases to trimming and J lost 5 bases; unmatched junction nucleotides: 8. This CDR3 is built from 14 residues.